This T cell receptor (beta chain) was found in a study of shared clonotypes between healthy human individuals. Overall study context: The cohort had two women and three men, ages 18 to 49. General observations from the study: Memory subsets had estimated richness that was generally smaller than that of naive subsets. Blood was the only sampled material, and tissue repertoires likely differ. The genetic and exposure-history diversity represented was limited by few donors.

CDR1 is MDHEN, CDR2 SYDVKM, per germline. This CDR3 spans 16 amino acids. The germline V and J ends were trimmed by 3 bases and 4 bases, with 16 bases remaining between them. To note about this clone: The antigen is unknown.

Libraries were prepared by immunoSEQ multiplex PCR; TCRdb keeps only in-frame clonotypes and omits some of them. Of approximately 350,000 clones in the sample, approximately 97% are singletons; the top ten hold about 0.32%. The TCR originated in a man between 25 and 39 years old in good health. The chain carries TRBV28 and TRBJ1-5; TRBD1 is a possible D gene (6 bases). The sequenced sample consisted of memory CD8+ T cells sorted from blood. Subset of the sample: CD45RO+ cells pooled with CCR7-negative TemRA cells. The CDR3 reads CASSLPRTVRNQPQHF. The DNA for the CDR3 is TGTGCCAGCAGTTTGCCCAGGACAGTGCGGAATCAGCCCCAGCATTTT.